This TCR beta chain was found in a study of blood T cell repertoires in COVID-19. Study-level background: COVID-19 samples, acute and convalescent, were from the United States, Italy and Spain. The analysed material was cDNA or gDNA that came from T cells, B-cell-depleted T cells, or PBMCs.

Profiled with immunoSEQ multiplex PCR; TCRdb holds only in-frame clones, not every one. The profile covers fewer than 150,000 clones, with under 90% appearing a single time and 5.5% to 8% taken by the ten largest. The CDR3 extends over 17 amino acids. V trimming: 7 bases; J trimming: 0 bases; junction bases outside the gene matches: 11. In germline, CDR1 is SNHLY, CDR2 FYNNEI. This chain uses TRBV2 with TRBJ2-7; 11 bases align to TRBD2. The clonotype was recovered from a human donor in a cohort sampled during active COVID-19. The material sequenced was peripheral blood. The CDR3 is CASKTSGEMKSSYEQYF. Written as DNA, the CDR3 is TGTGCCAGCAAGACTAGCGGGGAGATGAAGAGCTCCTACGAGCAGTACTTC.